A selection of T cell receptor beta chains follows, all from one sample in a study of OX40 agonist ivuxolimab in advanced cancers. Here immunoSEQ multiplex PCR was the method, and the copy in TCRdb shows in-frame clones only, minus some. The repertoire holds 70,000 to 85,000 clones, with roughly 80% as singletons. The specimen was CD4+ or CD8+ T cells sorted from blood, collected in a trial of the OX40 agonist ivuxolimab. The receptors here all came from an adult with an advanced solid tumor such as melanoma, head and neck, liver or kidney cancer. Each CDR3 is given with its conserved first and last residue. D genes are given only for firm matches. Clone size is not always given. Where it is, it says once, few, many or a class for expanded clones.

CDR3 protein: CSVGRGPSPYEQYF
CDR3 DNA: TGCAGCGTTGGCCGGGGACCCTCCCCCTACGAGCAGTACTTC
clone size: once
D gene: .
V gene: TRBV29-1
J gene: TRBJ2-7

CDR3 protein: CASSSSSGGPKGETQYF
CDR3 DNA: TGCGCCAGCAGCTCCTCTAGCGGGGGGCCAAAGGGGGAGACCCAGTACTTC
clone size: .
D gene: TRBD2
V gene: TRBV5-1
J gene: TRBJ2-5

CDR3 protein: CASSAGTAGYEQYF
CDR3 DNA: TGTGCCAGCAGCGCCGGGACAGCAGGCTACGAGCAGTACTTC
clone size: .
D gene: TRBD1
V gene: TRBV9
J gene: TRBJ2-7

CDR3 protein: CASSLDGTGAFEQYF
CDR3 DNA: TGCGCCAGCAGCTTGGACGGGACAGGGGCCTTCGAGCAGTACTTC
clone size: .
D gene: TRBD1
V gene: TRBV5-1
J gene: TRBJ2-7

CDR3 protein: CASSRDPGNTIYF
CDR3 DNA: TGTGCCAGCAGCCGCGACCCCGGAAACACCATATATTTT
clone size: .
D gene: .
V gene: TRBV7-3
J gene: TRBJ1-3

CDR3 protein: CASSLRTGPGLDTEAFF
CDR3 DNA: TGTGCCAGCTCACTCCGGACCGGCCCAGGGTTGGACACTGAAGCTTTCTTT
clone size: .
D gene: .
V gene: TRBV18
J gene: TRBJ1-1

CDR3 protein: CASSLSNRAAGYTF
CDR3 DNA: TGTGCCAGCAGCCTAAGCAACCGGGCCGCTGGCTACACCTTC
clone size: .
D gene: .
V gene: TRBV7-2
J gene: TRBJ1-2

CDR3 protein: CASSLSSGREQYF
CDR3 DNA: TGCGCCAGCAGCTTGTCTTCAGGGAGGGAGCAGTACTTC
clone size: .
D gene: .
V gene: TRBV5-1
J gene: TRBJ2-7

CDR3 protein: CASSLSYTDTQYF
CDR3 DNA: TGTGCCAGTAGTCTTTCTTACACAGATACGCAGTATTTT
clone size: .
D gene: .
V gene: TRBV19
J gene: TRBJ2-3

CDR3 protein: CASSYRPGEWNGYTF
CDR3 DNA: TGTGCCAGCAGTTACAGGCCAGGGGAATGGAATGGCTACACCTTC
clone size: .
D gene: .
V gene: TRBV6-6
J gene: TRBJ1-2

CDR3 protein: CASSPDIQTNTGELFF
CDR3 DNA: TGTGCCAGCAGCCCCGATATTCAAACGAACACCGGGGAGCTGTTTTTT
clone size: .
D gene: .
V gene: TRBV7-9
J gene: TRBJ2-2

CDR3 protein: CASTPTETHYEQYF
CDR3 DNA: TGTGCCAGCACCCCCACGGAAACTCACTACGAGCAGTACTTC
clone size: .
D gene: .
V gene: TRBV7-8
J gene: TRBJ2-7

CDR3 protein: CASSFSGTGGMRQETQYF
CDR3 DNA: TGTGCCAGCAGCTTCTCCGGGACAGGGGGAATGAGGCAAGAGACCCAGTACTTC
clone size: .
D gene: TRBD1
V gene: TRBV7-2
J gene: TRBJ2-5

CDR3 protein: CASSASEESWANYGYTF
CDR3 DNA: TGTGCCAGTAGTGCCTCGGAGGAAAGCTGGGCTAACTATGGCTACACCTTC
clone size: .
D gene: .
V gene: TRBV19
J gene: TRBJ1-2

CDR3 protein: CASRVRRNTEAFF
CDR3 DNA: TGTGCCAGTAGAGTCCGTCGGAACACTGAAGCTTTCTTT
clone size: .
D gene: .
V gene: TRBV19
J gene: TRBJ1-1

CDR3 protein: CASSLEFGGSEKLFF
CDR3 DNA: TGCGCCAGCAGCTTGGAGTTTGGGGGGAGCGAAAAACTGTTTTTT
clone size: .
D gene: .
V gene: TRBV5-1
J gene: TRBJ1-4

CDR3 protein: CASRPSGQGNEQYF
CDR3 DNA: TGTGCCAGCAGACCTTCGGGACAGGGAAACGAGCAGTACTTC
clone size: .
D gene: TRBD1
V gene: TRBV6-5
J gene: TRBJ2-7

CDR3 protein: CASRGTLNSNQPQHF
CDR3 DNA: TGTGCCAGCAGGGGGACGTTGAATAGCAATCAGCCCCAGCATTTT
clone size: few
D gene: .
V gene: TRBV2
J gene: TRBJ1-5

CDR3 protein: CASSPPGQSYEQYF
CDR3 DNA: TGCGCCAGCAGCCCGCCAGGCCAATCCTACGAGCAGTACTTC
clone size: .
D gene: .
V gene: TRBV5-1
J gene: TRBJ2-7

CDR3 protein: CASSAGLAGKETQYF
CDR3 DNA: TGTGCCAGCAGCGCGGGACTAGCGGGTAAAGAGACCCAGTACTTC
clone size: .
D gene: TRBD2
V gene: TRBV9
J gene: TRBJ2-5

CDR3 protein: CSVGSEGWHEKLFF
CDR3 DNA: TGCAGCGTCGGGTCCGAGGGTTGGCATGAAAAACTGTTTTTT
clone size: .
D gene: .
V gene: TRBV29-1
J gene: TRBJ1-4